This TCR beta chain was captured in a study of human T cells and chemical hapten exposure. For the study at large: All patients underwent weekly scalp dosing with diphenylcyclopropenone for the full roughly 25-week study. The study's findings and limits: DPC sensitization left the count of TCRs above 1 in 1000 unchanged.

Of note for this clonotype: Its specificity is unknown.

V was pared by 4 bases and J by 0 bases, with 1 base of the junction left unmatched. The germline CDR1 and CDR2 sequences are SNHLY and FYNNEI. The CDR3 consists of 14 residues. MiXCR, run by TCRdb on the RACE reads, gives a single entry per CDR3 protein. This sample yields 100,000 to 150,000 distinct CDR3 sequences, of which roughly an eighth are seen a single time; less than 0.95% belongs to the top ten. This sample's time point: patch test 1, 2 weeks after DPC sensitization. Sample treatment: therapeutic diphenylcyclopropenone sensitization with weekly scalp DPC. The study enrolled 18 to 70-year-old alopecia patients suitable for DPC.

The source was whole blood, collected in connection with sensitization to the hapten diphenylcyclopropenone (DPC). The chain recombines TRBV2 with TRBJ2-3; TRBD1 agrees at 7 bases. This clonotype was obtained from a young man with alopecia areata. Some clones in this sample may be carry-over from other donors' samples. The CDR3 reads CASSGGQSTDTQYF. Written as DNA, the CDR3 is TGTGCCAGCAGTGGGGGACAGAGCACAGATACGCAGTATTTT.